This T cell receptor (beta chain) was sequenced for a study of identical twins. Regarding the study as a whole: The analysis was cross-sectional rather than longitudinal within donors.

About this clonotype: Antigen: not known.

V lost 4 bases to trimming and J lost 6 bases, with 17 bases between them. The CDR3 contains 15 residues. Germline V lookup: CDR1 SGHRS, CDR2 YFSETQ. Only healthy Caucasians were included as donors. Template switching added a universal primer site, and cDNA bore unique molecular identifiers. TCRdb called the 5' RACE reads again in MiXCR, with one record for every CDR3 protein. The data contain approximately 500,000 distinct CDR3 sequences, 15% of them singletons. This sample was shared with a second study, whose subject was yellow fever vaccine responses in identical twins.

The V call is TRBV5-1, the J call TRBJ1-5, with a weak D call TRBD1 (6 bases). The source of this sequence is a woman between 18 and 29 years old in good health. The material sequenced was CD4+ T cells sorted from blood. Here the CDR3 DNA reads TGCGCCAGCAGCCTAGGAGGGGGGCTGGCTCAGCCCCAGCATTTT. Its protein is CASSLGGGLAQPQHF.